A selection of T cell receptor beta chains follows, all from one sample in a study of cytomegalovirus exposure and HLA in healthy donors. Sequenced by immunoSEQ multiplex PCR; TCRdb stores in-frame clones only, minus some. The sample consists of about 270,000 clones, around 86% of them appearing once. Sequencing was carried out using PBMCs. The receptors were sampled from a woman between 18 and 29 years old in good health and CMV-seronegative. Each CDR3 is given with its conserved first and last residue. The D gene is left open where the match is weak. Rows give clone size only sometimes, using once, few, many, or a class for an expanded clone.

abundance: .; j_gene: TRBJ2-5; v_gene: TRBV9; d_gene: TRBD2; CDR3aa: CASSVVAGKTQYF
abundance: once; j_gene: TRBJ1-2; v_gene: TRBV11-2; d_gene: .; CDR3aa: CASRSTAFYGYTF
abundance: .; j_gene: TRBJ1-1; v_gene: TRBV18; d_gene: .; CDR3aa: CASSSTAEGTEAFF
abundance: .; j_gene: TRBJ2-1; v_gene: TRBV7-2; d_gene: .; CDR3aa: CASSLAPGREQFF
abundance: .; j_gene: TRBJ1-3; v_gene: TRBV5-6; d_gene: .; CDR3aa: CASSLDFVRSSGNTIYF
abundance: once; j_gene: TRBJ2-2; v_gene: TRBV30; d_gene: .; CDR3aa: CAFATGELFF
abundance: .; j_gene: TRBJ2-2; v_gene: TRBV4-1; d_gene: TRBD2; CDR3aa: CASSLYRLAGVYTGELFF
abundance: .; j_gene: TRBJ1-6; v_gene: TRBV7-2; d_gene: .; CDR3aa: CASTKIPRAGDSPLHF
abundance: .; j_gene: TRBJ2-5; v_gene: TRBV2; d_gene: .; CDR3aa: CASSEQVEETQYF
abundance: .; j_gene: TRBJ2-7; v_gene: TRBV7-2; d_gene: .; CDR3aa: CASSLGWGPYEQYF
abundance: .; j_gene: TRBJ2-1; v_gene: TRBV4-1; d_gene: TRBD2; CDR3aa: CASSQDEVAGGGNEQFF
abundance: .; j_gene: TRBJ2-4; v_gene: TRBV11-2; d_gene: .; CDR3aa: CASSLREGKNIQYF
abundance: .; j_gene: TRBJ2-3; v_gene: TRBV6-5; d_gene: .; CDR3aa: CASRPGGAYTQYF
abundance: many; j_gene: TRBJ2-3; v_gene: TRBV28; d_gene: TRBD1; CDR3aa: CASSLNRGLADTQYF
abundance: .; j_gene: TRBJ2-1; v_gene: TRBV9; d_gene: TRBD2; CDR3aa: CASSGGLAGGKNYNEQFF
abundance: once; j_gene: TRBJ2-7; v_gene: TRBV19; d_gene: .; CDR3aa: CASSSITGISYEQYF
abundance: .; j_gene: TRBJ2-7; v_gene: TRBV29-1; d_gene: TRBD1; CDR3aa: CSVRDRGRYEQYF
abundance: few; j_gene: TRBJ2-7; v_gene: TRBV7-9; d_gene: .; CDR3aa: CASSLATGTYEQYF
abundance: .; j_gene: TRBJ1-1; v_gene: TRBV7-3; d_gene: .; CDR3aa: CASSLTGAGTEAFF
abundance: .; j_gene: TRBJ1-5; v_gene: TRBV14; d_gene: .; CDR3aa: CASSQGGPGPQHF
abundance: .; j_gene: TRBJ2-7; v_gene: TRBV11-2; d_gene: .; CDR3aa: CASSLDPGQTYEQYF
abundance: .; j_gene: TRBJ2-7; v_gene: TRBV7-9; d_gene: TRBD2; CDR3aa: CASSPHLSGGALYEQYF
abundance: .; j_gene: TRBJ2-1; v_gene: TRBV27; d_gene: .; CDR3aa: CASQGSRQFF
abundance: .; j_gene: TRBJ2-1; v_gene: TRBV7-2; d_gene: .; CDR3aa: CASSLARLDEQFF
abundance: .; j_gene: TRBJ1-5; v_gene: TRBV7-9; d_gene: .; CDR3aa: CASSLRSDNQPQHF
abundance: .; j_gene: TRBJ1-1; v_gene: TRBV10-3; d_gene: .; CDR3aa: CAISEARDTEAFF
abundance: .; j_gene: TRBJ1-5; v_gene: TRBV2; d_gene: .; CDR3aa: CASSRTQGRNQPQHF
abundance: few; j_gene: TRBJ2-3; v_gene: TRBV5-1; d_gene: TRBD2; CDR3aa: CASSFRAGEGTDTQYF
abundance: .; j_gene: TRBJ2-7; v_gene: TRBV2; d_gene: TRBD1; CDR3aa: CARGTGSSYEQYF
abundance: .; j_gene: TRBJ2-3; v_gene: TRBV5-1; d_gene: TRBD2; CDR3aa: CASSPVTSGVSTDTQYF
abundance: once; j_gene: TRBJ2-1; v_gene: TRBV27; d_gene: .; CDR3aa: CASSRQVIFSYNEQFF
abundance: .; j_gene: TRBJ1-6; v_gene: TRBV30; d_gene: TRBD1; CDR3aa: CAWGRDSNNSPLHF
abundance: .; j_gene: TRBJ1-6; v_gene: TRBV7-2; d_gene: TRBD1; CDR3aa: CASSSDRPSSYNSPLHF
abundance: few; j_gene: TRBJ2-7; v_gene: TRBV9; d_gene: .; CDR3aa: CASSAAPTGSYEQYF
abundance: .; j_gene: TRBJ1-1; v_gene: TRBV7-6; d_gene: .; CDR3aa: CASSSNQGTDTEAFF
abundance: .; j_gene: TRBJ2-6; v_gene: TRBV7-6; d_gene: TRBD1; CDR3aa: CASSPGTGVGLSGANVLTF
abundance: .; j_gene: TRBJ1-4; v_gene: TRBV9; d_gene: TRBD1; CDR3aa: CASSAGTGDEKLFF
abundance: .; j_gene: TRBJ1-3; v_gene: TRBV5-6; d_gene: .; CDR3aa: CASSLGGSEGTGNTIYF
abundance: .; j_gene: TRBJ1-5; v_gene: TRBV7-2; d_gene: .; CDR3aa: CASSLLVNQPQHF
abundance: .; j_gene: TRBJ1-2; v_gene: TRBV4-3; d_gene: .; CDR3aa: CASSQSRGESYGYTF
abundance: .; j_gene: TRBJ1-4; v_gene: TRBV2; d_gene: .; CDR3aa: CASSSDQGSEKLFF
abundance: once; j_gene: TRBJ2-1; v_gene: TRBV10-3; d_gene: .; CDR3aa: CAITTGNEQFF
abundance: .; j_gene: TRBJ1-1; v_gene: TRBV29-1; d_gene: .; CDR3aa: CSVEKQGQRYGVNTEAFF
abundance: .; j_gene: TRBJ2-1; v_gene: TRBV30; d_gene: TRBD2; CDR3aa: CAWTSGNEQFF
abundance: .; j_gene: TRBJ2-4; v_gene: TRBV15; d_gene: .; CDR3aa: CATSRLVKNIQYF
abundance: .; j_gene: TRBJ2-6; v_gene: TRBV30; d_gene: .; CDR3aa: CARTSGANVLTF
abundance: .; j_gene: TRBJ1-2; v_gene: TRBV29-1; d_gene: .; CDR3aa: CSVESRHYGYTF
abundance: .; j_gene: TRBJ1-1; v_gene: TRBV28; d_gene: .; CDR3aa: CASSSTLNTEAFF
abundance: .; j_gene: TRBJ2-2; v_gene: TRBV21-1; d_gene: .; CDR3aa: CASTGVRGNTGELFF
abundance: .; j_gene: TRBJ1-6; v_gene: TRBV5-4; d_gene: TRBD1; CDR3aa: CASSFGGQGDSPLHF
abundance: .; j_gene: TRBJ2-7; v_gene: TRBV4-1; d_gene: TRBD1; CDR3aa: CASSQADRAYEQYF
abundance: .; j_gene: TRBJ2-7; v_gene: TRBV5-1; d_gene: .; CDR3aa: CASSAQGGSYEQYF
abundance: .; j_gene: TRBJ2-7; v_gene: TRBV7-2; d_gene: .; CDR3aa: CASSLWDTNYEQYF
abundance: .; j_gene: TRBJ2-1; v_gene: TRBV4-2; d_gene: TRBD2; CDR3aa: CASSQTAGTSGRNEQFF
abundance: .; j_gene: TRBJ1-2; v_gene: TRBV7-2; d_gene: TRBD1; CDR3aa: CASSLGQGAANYGYTF
abundance: .; j_gene: TRBJ1-4; v_gene: TRBV7-2; d_gene: .; CDR3aa: CASSLEAGRGEKLFF
abundance: once; j_gene: TRBJ1-5; v_gene: TRBV29-1; d_gene: TRBD1; CDR3aa: CSALIGTANSNQPQHF
abundance: .; j_gene: TRBJ1-5; v_gene: TRBV7-2; d_gene: TRBD1; CDR3aa: CASSLGQINSNQPQHF
abundance: few; j_gene: TRBJ1-1; v_gene: TRBV15; d_gene: .; CDR3aa: CATSRAQGNTEAFF
abundance: .; j_gene: TRBJ2-1; v_gene: TRBV6-1; d_gene: TRBD2; CDR3aa: CASSDFGSGGAVNEQFF